The text below deals with one T cell receptor (beta chain). It lacks a known antigen. Base qualities were left out, and no much larger clone turns up one base away. Synthesis of TCR cDNA relied on 5'RACE template switching, a step that introduced a universal primer site along with unique molecular identifiers. cDNA synthesis was primed from both the TCR alpha and TCR beta constant segments. Library amplification used two PCR steps, and the second PCR step added sample barcodes and sequencing adapters. Sequencing of the libraries was done on either Illumina HiSeq 2500 (2x100 bp) or NovaSeq (2x150 bp). The published analysis was carried out like this. Reads were demultiplexed and collapsed into UMI consensus sequences with MIGEC, and V(D)J alignment was performed with MiXCR. Vaccine-responding clonotypes were defined with edgeR using replicate PBMC samples, requiring FDR below 0.01 and a log2 fold change above 5 up to day 15. Each bulk clonotype received a CD4 or CD8 identity based on whether the sequenced CD4 or CD8 repertoire contained that clonotype at higher abundance. The raw public data were reprocessed by TCRdb itself: fastp quality trimming at Q25, MiXCR clonotype calling, in-frame beta chains only. All rows with the same CDR3 protein become a single entry with the most common DNA and genes. TCRdb, rather than the study authors, made the V and J calls. For this sample the table gives approximately 120,000 distinct CDR3 sequences, of which approximately 7% were detected only once. The top ten constitute roughly 2.5% of the sample.

The germline V gene (reference sequence) supplies CDR1 SGHNT and CDR2 YYREEE. The CDR3 measures 13 amino acids from cysteine to phenylalanine. Only CDR3 DNA is held: 39 bases, read in frame from base 1. V is cut by 3 bases and J by 2 bases, and the space between the germline ends is 7 bases. The meaning of the sample's treatment or condition label: live attenuated yellow fever vaccine strain. PBMCs were isolated from peripheral blood using a standard Ficoll-Paque protocol. CD4 and CD8 T-cell fractions were isolated with Dynabeads CD4 and CD8 positive selection kits. TriZol was used to extract RNA from bulk PBMCs, from CD4 and CD8 fractions, and from dextramer-positive and dextramer-negative fractions. The data originate from a study of T cells after yellow fever vaccination (dated by TCRdb to the late 2010s). Regarding the study in general: The SMART-Seq v4 Ultra Low Input RNA kit was used to prepare libraries from fractions with low cell numbers. To follow T-cell clones before and after primary and booster YFV17D yellow fever vaccination, bulk TCR alpha and beta repertoires were sequenced over time. The cohort comprised two healthy male donors, one aged 18 to 30 and one aged 30 to 40 years. Blood samples were taken at several timepoints before and after primary and secondary immunization, and bulk PBMC replicates and cell subsets were isolated.

The paper as a whole reports these results and caveats: The study included only a couple of donors, which limits how far the findings can be generalized. Compared with the primary T-cell response, the secondary T-cell response was weaker but faster, peaking on day 5 rather than day 15. After the booster, most clones that had expanded after primary vaccination were detected again (over 95% of CD4 and around nine tenths of CD8), suggesting broad maintenance of memory. FACS-sorted repertoires could contain abundant contaminating clonotypes from the bulk population, so computational filtering was required. A small fraction of clonotypes appeared in both the CD4 and CD8 compartments, likely as a result of convergent recombination.

Sample: CD4+ T cells sorted from PBMCs, taken approximately 11 days after the first yellow fever vaccination. The chain links TRBV5-4 with TRBJ2-3; D gene: possibly TRBD2, on 5 matching bases. The receptor was isolated from a man younger than 30 who received the YFV17D yellow fever vaccine. The DNA reads as follows: TGTGCCAGCAGCTCGGGGTTCACAGATACGCAGTATTTT. Translated, this gives CASSSGFTDTQYF.